Listed below are T cell receptor beta chains from one sample, sequenced in a study of cytotoxic CD8 clonotypes in ibrutinib-treated CLL. Sequencing used immunoSEQ multiplex PCR; TCRdb keeps in-frame clones, though not all of them. The profile covers approximately 70,000 clones, with 75% to 95% appearing a single time and around 3.3% taken by the ten largest. The sample consisted of PBMCs, taken after 12 months of ibrutinib treatment. All receptors come from a human donor with chronic lymphocytic leukemia. Both conserved end residues are trimmed from each CDR3. Each record gives: J gene, V gene, CDR3 protein.

TRBJ2-7 TRBV11-3 ASSLTLPYEQY
TRBJ1-1 TRBV30 AWLRIALNTEAF
TRBJ2-7 TRBV7-2 ASSSRGTVFYEQY
TRBJ1-2 TRBV27 ASSPQSNYGYT
TRBJ2-7 TRBV6-6 ASSYRVGGEQY
TRBJ1-5 TRBV19 ASSYGVLGGEPQH
TRBJ2-7 TRBV30 AWSEGAPGEQY
TRBJ2-3 TRBV29-1 SVEGDRETDTQY
TRBJ1-1 TRBV6-1 ASAQGQGREAF
TRBJ2-7 TRBV5-5 ASSLAGGRLSSYEQY
TRBJ2-3 TRBV7-9 ASSPTRVPTQY
TRBJ2-7 TRBV6-5 ASSYGQGGTYEQY
TRBJ1-1 TRBV7-9 ASSRAGTGAEAF
TRBJ1-2 TRBV4-1 ASSPEGARGYT
TRBJ2-1 TRBV6-5 ASSYSRDSHEQF
TRBJ2-7 TRBV27 ASSLTGDGVYEQY
TRBJ1-5 TRBV30 AWSNQGVDQPQH
TRBJ1-1 TRBV7-6 ASSLQAGTVNTEAF
TRBJ1-2 TRBV6-6 ASSYAPGRHNYGYT
TRBJ2-3 TRBV7-3 ASSFGLAGSTDTQY
TRBJ1-3 TRBV7-8 ASSLMTNSGNTIY
TRBJ2-5 TRBV4-1 ASSPGLAGPQIETQY
TRBJ2-3 TRBV5-4 ASSPGGRSSTDTQY
TRBJ2-2 TRBV6-5 ASRGLATGELF
TRBJ2-5 TRBV19 ASRGGYQETQY
TRBJ1-1 TRBV27 ASSPRGATEAF
TRBJ2-7 TRBV6-5 ASSRAGSSYEQY
TRBJ1-3 TRBV15 ATSRAKTGYSGNTIY
TRBJ2-1 TRBV7-2 ASSFTRLLDNEQF
TRBJ2-1 TRBV5-3 ARSTLKFRDRAISTYNEQF
TRBJ2-7 TRBV5-6 ASSRDRSYEQY
TRBJ2-3 TRBV5-1 ASSLVVGDSDTQY
TRBJ2-3 TRBV11-2 ASSLVAGGVGDTQY
TRBJ1-1 TRBV19 ASSIQGVGTEAF
TRBJ2-7 TRBV11-2 ASSPQTSGLYEQY
TRBJ2-1 TRBV25-1 ASSDYLGTGGRDEQF
TRBJ1-5 TRBV11-1 ASSLGRDKPQH
TRBJ2-2 TRBV19 ASSNLGQGEDTGELF
TRBJ2-6 TRBV19 ASSLAGSGPLSSGANVLT
TRBJ2-1 TRBV13 ASSTNLGLAGVIREQF
TRBJ2-7 TRBV6-6 ASSPGTGGRYEQY
TRBJ2-5 TRBV11-3 ASSLWSSVATQY
TRBJ2-7 TRBV10-2 ASTLAGETYEQY
TRBJ2-7 TRBV5-1 ASSFGQGRANYEQY
TRBJ2-2 TRBV27 ASSTSSTGSTGELF
TRBJ2-2 TRBV19 ASSARQGRTGELF
TRBJ1-1 TRBV7-9 ASSLADRDELEAF
TRBJ2-5 TRBV27 APPWKNIGETQY
TRBJ2-7 TRBV10-3 AISDSGGSPYEQY
TRBJ2-1 TRBV7-3 ASSPNRGSGMSYNEQF
TRBJ2-3 TRBV28 ASSRRQSTDTQY
TRBJ2-5 TRBV28 ASRTSPGTSTQY
TRBJ2-5 TRBV7-9 ASSSPGTGSGRPGETQY
TRBJ2-7 TRBV29-1 SVVGSNYEQY